This TCR beta chain was found in a study of shared clonotypes between healthy human individuals. General study results and limits: Sharing across four donors was seen in 5% to 5.5% of naive CD4 clonotypes. Clonotypes shared by all four sorted-subset donors had higher generation probabilities than non-shared clonotypes.

Trimming stripped 3 bases from V and 3 bases from J, with 8 bases between. The CDR3 loop spans 13 amino acids. Germline lookup yields CDR1 SQVTM and CDR2 ANQGSEA. Sequenced by immunoSEQ multiplex PCR; TCRdb stores in-frame clones only, minus some. The sample lists some 2,000,000 clones, approximately 95% occurring once. Splitting the CD4+ cells yielded a CD45RA+ naive subset and a CD45RA-negative memory subset. Worth noting for this clone: The antigen remains unidentified.

This receptor was obtained from a man younger than 35 in good health. What was sequenced was naive CD4+ T cells sorted from blood. The subset here: CD45RA+ positively selected. The chain employs TRBV29-1 and TRBJ2-2; D may match TRBD1 or TRBD2 (5 bases each). The CDR3 here is CSVEGPYTGELFF. In DNA form, the CDR3 reads TGCAGCGTTGAGGGACCTTACACCGGGGAGCTGTTTTTT.